This entry describes one TCR beta chain. No antigen is known for it. No base quality information exists; no much larger clone differs at one position. V is shortened by 3 bases, J by 2 bases, and the region joining them spans 8 bases. CDR1 SQVTM and CDR2 ANQGSEA were looked up in the germline V gene. From the cysteine through the phenylalanine, the CDR3 covers 14 amino acids. Only the CDR3 DNA is retained, 42 bases long and in frame from the first base. The sample is drawn from a study of OX40 agonist ivuxolimab in advanced cancers. Concerning the study at large: Ivuxolimab was an agonistic, fully human IgG2 monoclonal antibody directed against OX40 (CD134), a costimulatory receptor. Intravenous ivuxolimab was administered to patients every 2 weeks at six dose levels: 0.01, 0.1, 0.3, 1.5, 3 and 10 mg/kg. Among the roughly 50 dose-escalation patients, approximately 20 had hepatocellular carcinoma, around 15 melanoma, 9 renal cell carcinoma and 9 head and neck cancer. A male proportion of 75% to 85% and a mean age of approximately 55 years, ranging from about 20 to 85, were recorded for the dose-escalation cohort. Patients were allowed to have had prior anti-PD-1, anti-PD-L1 or anti-CTLA-4 therapy, and approximately 40% of the dose-escalation patients had been treated with checkpoint inhibitors. Partial responses occurred in three dose-escalation patients: two with cutaneous melanoma and one with hepatocellular carcinoma. The purpose of peripheral TCRbeta sequencing was to test whether ivuxolimab changed TCR sequence diversity and led to clonal T-cell expansion. The paper reports the monotherapy dose-escalation portion (N of about 54 patients) of the phase I ivuxolimab trial. Beyond this particular receptor, the publication reports: At doses of 0.1 to 3.0 mg/kg, clonal expansion of both CD4+ and CD8+ T cells in blood was seen between baseline and week 6. The antigen specificity of the clonally expanded peripheral T cells was not determined. Low levels of normalized T-cell clonal expansion were also seen in some patients who did not respond. In partial responders in the 0.1-3.0 mg/kg groups, normalized peripheral clonal expansion was found to be among the lowest, especially among CD8+ T cells. After ivuxolimab, more expanded clones were found on average in CD8+ T cells than in CD4+ T cells.

Patients with autoimmune disease history or receiving systemic immunosuppression were excluded from the trial. Peripheral blood for TCR sequencing was collected from all dose cohorts at baseline, on cycle 4 day 1, and on cycle 7 day 1. Samples came from an open-label, multicenter, first-in-human phase I dose-escalation trial of ivuxolimab. The trial enrolled adults with locally advanced or metastatic head and neck squamous cell, hepatocellular, melanoma or renal cell carcinoma. Before TCR sequencing, CD4+ and CD8+ T cells were separately sorted from peripheral blood. Genomic DNA was isolated from the sorted cells so that the TCRbeta CDR3 region could be sequenced. The immunoSEQ Assay was used for sequencing of TCRbeta CDR3 regions. This is the immuneACCESS table as TCRdb keeps it, with only in-frame sequences that have V and J called. A part of the clones is gone; compared with another copy, unresolved V genes explain less than half, and the rest is unexplained. The sample yields about 55,000 clones; 85% to 90% were counted once. Of the sample, roughly 7% falls within the top ten clones.

The receptor was derived from an adult with an advanced solid tumor such as melanoma, head and neck, liver or kidney cancer. The chain links TRBV29-1 with TRBJ2-6; no D gene can be assigned with confidence. The material sequenced was CD4+ or CD8+ T cells sorted from blood, taken in a trial of the OX40 agonist ivuxolimab. In nucleotide form, the sequence is TGCAGCGTTGATTGGGGTGCTGGGGCCAACGTCCTGACTTTC. This is translated as CSVDWGAGANVLTF. The full variable domain, with segments outside the CDR3 supplied by the reference TRBV29-1 and TRBJ2-6 proteins, appears as SAVISQKPSRDICQRGTSLTIQCQVDSQVTMMFWYRQQPGQSLTLIATANQGSEATYESGFVIDKFPISRPNLTFSTLTVSNMSPEDSSIYLCSVDWGAGANVLTFGAGSRLTVL.